The next 32 T cell receptor beta chains were all read from a single sample in a study of technical replicates of blood from a handful of donors. TCRdb's copy holds only in-frame clones and misses some; the assay was immunoSEQ multiplex PCR. The sample lists 53,000 or so clones, 70% to 90% occurring once. Material: PBMCs. The source is a human donor in good health. Some clones in this sample may be carry-over from other donors' samples.

This chain connects TRBV6-1 to TRBJ1-5, with 10 nucleotides matching TRBD1. The germline gives CDR1 MNHNS, CDR2 SASEGT. The CDR3 contains 17 residues. V gave up 3 bases and J gave up 1 base; unmatched junction bases: 6. The CDR3, as DNA: TGTGCCAGCAGTGAGGGACAGGGGCCAGTAAGCAATCAGCCCCAGCATTTT. The encoded protein is CASSEGQGPVSNQPQHF.

The chain employs TRBV7-2 and TRBJ2-7; 10 bases agree with TRBD1. The germline CDR1 and CDR2 sequences are SGHTA and FQGNSA. This CDR3 has 15 amino acids. V shed 4 bases, J shed 0 bases, and the junction held 3 bases outside the gene matches. CDR3 region: CASSSWDRGSYEQYF. The CDR3 nucleotides read TGTGCCAGCAGCTCCTGGGACAGGGGCTCCTACGAGCAGTACTTC.

The chain combines TRBV4-3 with TRBJ2-3, with a weak D call TRBD2 (5 bases). The CDR3 runs to 17 residues. V lost 0 bases and J 6 bases, leaving 19 bases between the germline ends. Germline CDR1 reads LGHNA; CDR2 reads YSLEER. CDR3 sequence: CASSQDTAGGIADTQYF. DNA for the CDR3: TGCGCCAGCAGCCAAGATACCGCGGGTGGCATAGCCGATACGCAGTATTTT.

V gene TRBV11-2 combines with J gene TRBJ2-7; unclear D gene. CDR3 length equals 12 residues. Germline V gene lookup returns CDR1 SGHAT and CDR2 FQNNGV. The V and J ends lost 1 base and 7 bases respectively, with 8 bases between them. CDR3 loop: CASSLGPVEQYF. CDR3 in DNA: TGTGCCAGCAGCTTAGGCCCGGTAGAGCAGTACTTC.

The chain joins TRBV30 to TRBJ1-2; 8 bases line up with TRBD1. The germline CDR1 and CDR2 sequences are GTSNPN and SVGIG (reference sequence). J lost 8 bases, V lost 4 bases, and 6 bases had no gene match. CDR3 length: 12 residues. The CDR3, as DNA: TGTGCCTGGACCCCAGGGGGCTTCGGCTACACCTTC. It translates to CAWTPGGFGYTF.

The chain employs TRBV5-1 and TRBJ2-1; no clear D gene. V was trimmed by 1 base and J by 7 bases, leaving 15 bases between them. The CDR3 contains 15 residues. CDR1 is SGHRS and CDR2 is YFSETQ in the germline V gene. CDR3 nucleotide sequence: TGCGCCAGCAGCTTGTCAAGTGCGAGAAGAAATGAGCAGTTCTTC. Translating it yields CASSLSSARRNEQFF.

V gene TRBV7-9 combines with J gene TRBJ2-3; TRBD2 matches 9 bases. CDR1 and CDR2 (germline): SEHNR, FQNEAQ (reference sequence). V shed 5 bases, J shed 3 bases, and the junction held 6 bases outside the gene matches. This CDR3 is built from 15 residues. CDR3 sequence (DNA): TGTGCCAGCAGCCGCGGGACTAGCTATACAGATACGCAGTATTTT. The encoded protein is CASSRGTSYTDTQYF.

This clone was observed once. The chain has TRBV5-6 and TRBJ2-7; D perhaps matches TRBD2 (6 bases). The CDR3 runs to 12 residues. Germline CDR1 is SGHDT and CDR2 is YYEEEE. Trimming cost V 2 bases and J 7 bases, with 10 bases left between them. The CDR3 here is CASSFGGAEQYF. In DNA, the CDR3 is TGTGCCAGCAGCTTCGGAGGGGCTGAGCAGTACTTC.

This clone showed up just once. J is TRBJ2-2 and V is TRBV29-1; a weak D match, TRBD1 (5 bases). This CDR3 is built from 12 residues. Per the germline V gene, CDR1 is SQVTM and CDR2 is ANQGSEA. V was cut by 6 bases and J by 3 bases, with 8 bases left in between. CDR3 DNA: TGCAGCGTCTCAGGGTACACCGGGGAGCTGTTTTTT. It codes for CSVSGYTGELFF.

This clone has more than one count but fewer than ten. The V call is TRBV5-6, the J call TRBJ1-1; D uncertain. The CDR3 has 11 amino acids. Trimming left V 0 bases short and J 6 bases short, with 3 bases between. The V gene's germline CDR1 is SGHDT and CDR2 YYEEEE. CDR3 bases: TGTGCCAGCAGCTTGGACTCTGAAGCTTTCTTT. Translating it yields CASSLDSEAFF.

This clone came up once. This chain links TRBV4-3 with TRBJ2-7; the match to TRBD2 covers 9 bases. In germline, CDR1 is LGHNA, CDR2 YSLEER. The CDR3 has 17 amino acids. The trim removed 3 bases at V and 3 bases at J, leaving 12 bases unmatched. The DNA for the CDR3 is TGCGCCAGCAGCCAGGACGCTAGCGGGACGAGGAACTACGAGCAGTACTTC. Amino acids: CASSQDASGTRNYEQYF.

This chain uses TRBV4-2 with TRBJ2-7; 10 bases fit TRBD1. The V gene's germline CDR1 is LGHNA and CDR2 YNFKEQ. The V gene end was trimmed by 1 base and the J gene end by 4 bases; junction bases not matched to a gene: 7. The length of the CDR3 is 16 residues. In nucleotides, the CDR3 is TGTGCCAGCAGCCAAGGACCCCCGGGACAGGGGTACGAGCAGTACTTC. It encodes CASSQGPPGQGYEQYF.

This clone was counted between two and nine times. The rearrangement links TRBV2 to TRBJ2-5; 9 bases are a match to TRBD2. Trimming cost V 1 base and J 4 bases; bases outside gene matches: 1. This CDR3 is built from 14 residues. Germline-derived CDR1 and CDR2 are SNHLY and FYNNEI. For the CDR3, the DNA is TGTGCCAGCAGTGAAGGGCGGGGGGGAGAGACCCAGTACTTC. Translated, it gives CASSEGRGGETQYF.

This chain joins TRBV7-2 and TRBJ1-6; 7 bases fit TRBD1. Germline V lookup: CDR1 SGHTA, CDR2 FQGNSA. This CDR3 region has 18 residues. Trimming removed 1 base from V and 7 bases from J; junction bases left unmatched: 13. This CDR3 reads CASSLGPKGALGNSPLHF. CDR3 nucleotides: TGTGCCAGCAGCTTAGGGCCGAAGGGGGCGCTCGGGAATTCACCCCTCCACTTT. The whole variable domain, remainder taken from reference TRBV7-2 and TRBJ1-6, is GAGVSQSPSNKVTEKGKDVELRCDPISGHTALYWYRQSLGQGLEFLIYFQGNSAPDKSGLPSDRFSAERTGGSVSTLTIQRTQQEDSAVYLCASSLGPKGALGNSPLHFGNGTRLTVT.

This chain links TRBV7-2 with TRBJ2-7, with D possibly being TRBD1 (6 bases). CDR3 length: 13 residues. Trimming left V 1 base short and J 6 bases short, with 10 bases between. CDR1 is SGHTA, CDR2 FQGNSA, per germline. The CDR3 loop is CASSLEQGVEQYF. DNA of the CDR3: TGTGCCAGCAGCTTAGAACAGGGTGTCGAGCAGTACTTC.

This chain joins TRBV7-9 and TRBJ1-2; unclear D gene. V was shortened by 7 bases and J by 3 bases, with 9 bases between the two germline ends. Germline CDR1 SEHNR, CDR2 FQNEAQ (reference sequence). This CDR3 spans 12 amino acids. Here the CDR3 DNA reads TGTGCCAGCAATCCGCAGGACTATGGCTACACCTTC. Translated, it gives CASNPQDYGYTF.

Sample share makes this clone medium-sized. This chain joins TRBV7-9 and TRBJ1-3; D is unresolved. The V end was cut by 6 bases, the J end by 6 bases, with 9 bases between. Germline V lookup: CDR1 SEHNR, CDR2 FQNEAQ (reference sequence). CDR3 length: 12 residues. Written as DNA, the CDR3 is TGTGCCAGCAGGAAACGGGTAAACACCATATATTTT. Protein product: CASRKRVNTIYF.

This rearrangement joins TRBV5-1 to TRBJ2-3; D is unresolved. CDR3 length equals 15 residues. The germline CDR1 and CDR2 sequences are SGHRS and YFSETQ. V lost 0 bases and J lost 0, with 8 bases in between. The DNA of the CDR3 is TGCGCCAGCAGCTTGGGGAGCGATAGCACAGATACGCAGTATTTT. Residues: CASSLGSDSTDTQYF.

The chain combines TRBV25-1 with TRBJ2-2; 9 bases agree with TRBD2. Germline values: CDR1 MGHDK, CDR2 SYGVNS. The CDR3 extends over 14 amino acids. V dropped 6 bases and J dropped 5; count of bases not matched to a gene: 4. CDR3 DNA: TGTGCCAGCAGGCCGGGACTAGCTACCGGGGAGCTGTTTTTT. It yields the protein CASRPGLATGELFF.

V gene TRBV5-1 combines with J gene TRBJ2-3, with TRBD2 as a possible D gene (5 bases). V was clipped by 0 bases and J by 6 bases, with 8 bases between them. CDR1 is SGHRS, CDR2 YFSETQ, per germline. This CDR3 is built from 13 residues. This chain's CDR3 is CASSLGGIDTQYF. The DNA of the CDR3 is TGCGCCAGCAGCTTGGGAGGGATTGATACGCAGTATTTT.

The V gene is TRBV4-1, the J gene TRBJ1-2; 8 positions agree with TRBD1. The CDR3 spans 15 residues. Germline CDR1 reads MGHRA; CDR2 reads YSYEKL. The trim removed 1 base at V and 3 bases at J, leaving 4 bases unmatched. CDR3 loop: CASSQATQGDYGYTF. The CDR3 nucleotides are TGCGCCAGCAGCCAAGCAACACAGGGGGACTATGGCTACACCTTC.

Only a few counts were recorded for this clone. This chain uses TRBV6-1 with TRBJ1-3, with a weak D call TRBD1 (5 bases). Per germline, CDR1 MNHNS and CDR2 SASEGT. The CDR3 has 18 residues. V dropped 2 bases and J dropped 0 bases, with 17 bases sitting between them. The DNA for the CDR3 is TGTGCCAGCAGTGAATGGGGCCAAGAAATTATCTCTGGAAACACCATATATTTT. Encoded protein: CASSEWGQEIISGNTIYF.

This rearrangement joins TRBV7-8 to TRBJ2-2; D perhaps matches TRBD2 (5 bases). CDR1 is SGHVS and CDR2 is FQNEAQ in the germline V gene. The length of the CDR3 is 17 residues. V lost 4 bases to trimming and J lost 3 bases, with 18 bases between them. The CDR3 protein is CASSSRGWSGDTGELFF. For the CDR3, the DNA is TGTGCCAGCAGCTCCCGAGGTTGGAGCGGCGACACCGGGGAGCTGTTTTTT. Using reference TRBV7-8 and TRBJ2-2 for the parts outside the CDR3, the full variable domain is GAGVSQSPRYKVAKRGQDVALRCDPISGHVSLFWYQQALGQGPEFLTYFQNEAQLDKSGLPSDRFFAERPEGSVSTLKIQRTQQEDSAVYLCASSSRGWSGDTGELFFGEGSRLTVL.

The rearrangement uses TRBV14 and TRBJ2-2; TRBD2 aligns across 9 bases. J was trimmed by 1 base and V by 0 bases; bases with no gene match: 6. Per germline, CDR1 SGHDN and CDR2 FVKESK. The CDR3 loop spans 18 amino acids. The CDR3 here is CASSQDASGRMNTGELFF. The CDR3 bases are TGTGCCAGCAGCCAAGATGCCAGCGGGAGGATGAACACCGGGGAGCTGTTTTTT. Full variable domain (rest looked up from reference TRBV14 and TRBJ2-2): EAGVTQFPSHSVIEKGQTVTLRCDPISGHDNLYWYRRVMGKEIKFLLHFVKESKQDESGMPNNRFLAERTGGTYSTLKVQPAELEDSGVYFCASSQDASGRMNTGELFFGEGSRLTVL.

This chain connects TRBV7-9 to TRBJ2-7; D might be TRBD1 (6 bases). The length of the CDR3 is 16 residues. V gave up 5 bases and J gave up 6 bases, with 23 bases separating them. Germline CDR1 SEHNR, CDR2 FQNEAQ (reference sequence). The CDR3 DNA reads as TGTGCCAGCAGCCGAAGCCGGGACACGGCCGTCGGCGAGCAGTACTTC. Translation gives CASSRSRDTAVGEQYF.

This chain connects TRBV23-1 to TRBJ2-7; 9 nucleotides align to TRBD2. TRBV23-1 is classed as an ORF, of uncertain function. The CDR3 length is 19 residues. J was trimmed by 2 bases and V by 2 bases; bases with no gene match: 16. The CDR3 region has the DNA TGCGCCAGCAGTCAAGGACATAGCGGGAGTCCTAACAGGACCTACGAGCAGTACTTC. Translating gives CASSQGHSGSPNRTYEQYF.

The rearrangement joins TRBV19 to TRBJ1-5; D unclear. This CDR3 region has 13 residues. V lost 6 bases to trimming and J lost 5 bases, with 11 bases between them. Germline V gene data show CDR1 as LNHDA and CDR2 as SQIVND (reference sequence). This CDR3 is CASRSGDYQPQHF. Written as DNA, the CDR3 is TGTGCCAGTAGAAGCGGAGATTATCAGCCCCAGCATTTT.

V usage is TRBV19 and J usage is TRBJ1-5; perhaps TRBD1 as D (6 bases). Deletions cut 8 bases from V and 0 bases from J, with 20 bases between. The V gene's germline CDR1 is LNHDA and CDR2 SQIVND (reference sequence). This CDR3 is built from 17 residues. CDR3 in DNA: TGTGCCAGTTGGGACACCCAGGGATTATATAGCAATCAGCCCCAGCATTTT. It is translated as CASWDTQGLYSNQPQHF.

The chain recombines TRBV4-3 with TRBJ2-4, with TRBD1 matching over 9 bases. The V and J ends lost 4 bases and 8 bases, in that order; junction bases with no gene match: 9. CDR3 length: 15 amino acids. Germline V gene lookup returns CDR1 LGHNA and CDR2 YSLEER. DNA of the CDR3: TGCGCCAGCAGCCGTACCGGGACAGGGAATGACATTCAGTACTTC. This encodes CASSRTGTGNDIQYF.

The rearrangement uses TRBV9 and TRBJ2-2; TRBD2 agrees at 12 bases. Germline CDR1 SGDLS, CDR2 YYNGEE. J gave up 4 bases and V 4 bases, and 5 bases lay outside the gene matches. The CDR3 spans 16 residues. CDR3 in amino acids: CASSTRLAGVTGELFF. The CDR3 coding sequence is TGTGCCAGCAGCACGCGACTAGCGGGGGTCACCGGGGAGCTGTTTTTT.

This chain links TRBV6-4 with TRBJ2-2; 8 bases align to TRBD2. Germline assignment: CDR1 MRHNA and CDR2 SNTAGT. This CDR3 comprises 16 residues. The J segment lost 7 bases and the V segment lost 1 base, leaving 8 bases of the junction unmatched. The CDR3, as DNA: TGTGCCAGCAGTGACTTTGTTAGCGGGAAAAACGGGGAGCTGTTTTTT. As protein: CASSDFVSGKNGELFF.

In the case of this clone: At one boundary the junction diverges from the germline segment, which might be a read error. This chain links TRBV30 with TRBJ2-7, with D maybe TRBD1 (6 bases). Germline V gene sequence: CDR1 GTSNPN, CDR2 SVGIG (reference sequence). There are 11 residues in the CDR3. The CDR3 sequence is CAWTSGEGVIF. The CDR3 DNA sequence: TGTGCCTGGACTTCAGGGGAAGGGGTAATCTTC.